This TCR beta chain was captured in a study of beta chain features in type 1 diabetes. Looking at the study overall: Healthy donors and patients showed comparable age, gender and cell yields.

Expressed TCRB transcripts were sequenced because the entire RNA isolate underwent reverse transcription. The assay was immunoSEQ multiplex PCR, and TCRdb's table has in-frame clones only and misses some. The sample includes about 340,000 clones, 7% to 10% seen only once; the top ten take approximately 1%. A sort by CD45RO/CCR7/CD25/CD127/CD95/CD27 yielded CD4+ naive, central memory, regulatory and stem cell-like memory cells. Study-wide results and caveats: There was a moderate but significant shortening of TCRB CDR3s in all four CD4+ subsets of Type 1 diabetes patients. Healthy donors had naive, central memory and Treg TCRB repertoires that appeared less similar than those seen among patients. Type 1 diabetes patients showed fewer insertions and more deletions at VDJ junctions.

This clone has just a few counts. Its target is unknown. Specimen: central memory CD4+ T cells from blood. The clonotype comes from a man aged 25 to 45 with type 1 diabetes.

CDR3 loop: CASSVQVNTEAFF. CDR3 sequence (DNA): TGTGCCAGCAGCGTACAGGTAAACACTGAAGCTTTCTTT. This rearrangement joins TRBV7-2 to TRBJ1-1; a weak D match, TRBD1 (5 bases). Trimming removed 5 bases from V and 2 bases from J, with 9 bases in between. The CDR3 sequence is 13 residues long. The germline gives CDR1 SGHTA, CDR2 FQGNSA.